The 15 T cell receptor beta chains below were found in one sample sequenced in a study of T cells after somatic rescue of genetic block. Measured with immunoSEQ multiplex PCR; TCRdb has only the in-frame clones, and not every one. The table shows about 14,000 clones, with approximately 75% occurring only once. The source material was peripheral blood mononuclear cells (PBMCs). All receptors come from a man between 18 and 29 years old.

The chain recombines TRBV18 with TRBJ1-5, with 7 bases aligning to TRBD1. CDR1 is KGHSH and CDR2 is LQKENI in the germline V gene. With 7 bases clipped from V and 3 bases from J, the junction kept 3 bases outside the gene matches. The CDR3 has 13 residues. The CDR3 spells CASCGTVNQPQHF. As DNA, the CDR3 is TGTGCCAGCTGCGGGACAGTCAATCAGCCCCAGCATTTT.

The sample holds one count of this clone. The chain is built from TRBV4-1 and TRBJ2-7; D gene unclear. CDR3 length: 13 amino acids. V lost 3 bases to trimming and J lost 0 bases, with 6 bases between them. CDR1 is MGHRA, CDR2 YSYEKL, per germline. This chain's CDR3 is CASSQGYSYEQYF. The CDR3 DNA reads as TGCGCCAGCAGCCAGGGTTACTCCTACGAGCAGTACTTC.

J is TRBJ2-7 and V is TRBV28; D is possibly TRBD1 or TRBD2 (7 bases each). Between the trimmed V and J ends, which lost 4 bases and 5 bases, there was a span of 18 bases. This CDR3 is built from 15 residues. CDR1 is MDHEN, CDR2 SYDVKM, per germline. The CDR3 sequence: CASSSRGAGVNEQYF. CDR3 nucleotide sequence: TGTGCCAGCAGTTCCAGGGGGGCGGGAGTCAACGAGCAGTACTTC.

In regard to this clone: The identical CDR3 is also encoded by other nucleotide sequences in the sample. The chain recombines TRBV5-1 with TRBJ1-1; D not certain. The CDR3 extends over 12 amino acids. Trimming shortened V by 2 bases and J by 5 bases, and 7 bases separated the two germline ends. Germline CDR1 reads SGHRS; CDR2 reads YFSETQ. This chain's CDR3 is CASSLSGTEAFF. As DNA, the CDR3 is TGCGCCAGCAGCTTAAGTGGGACTGAAGCTTTCTTT. The complete variable domain, with remaining parts taken from reference TRBV5-1 and TRBJ1-1, reads KAGVTQTPRYLIKTRGQQVTLSCSPISGHRSVSWYQQTPGQGLQFLFEYFSETQRNKGNFPGRFSGRQFSNSRSEMNVSTLELGDSALYLCASSLSGTEAFFGQGTRLTVV.

This clone appeared a few times. The identical CDR3 is also encoded by other nucleotide sequences in the sample. V is TRBV27 and J is TRBJ2-3; D may be TRBD2 (6 bases). The length of the CDR3 is 16 residues. Germline CDR1 is MNHEY and CDR2 is SMNVEV (reference sequence). Trimming removed 2 bases from V and 4 bases from J, with 16 bases in between. CDR3 protein: CASSLGGMGFADTQYF. As DNA, the CDR3 is TGTGCCAGCAGTTTAGGAGGGATGGGCTTCGCAGATACGCAGTATTTT.

The CDR3 loop reads CAITRAGDGSYEQYF. CDR3 sequence (DNA): TGTGCCATCACCAGGGCAGGGGACGGGTCCTACGAGCAGTACTTC. The chain uses TRBV10-3 and TRBJ2-7; D might be TRBD1 (6 bases). V lost 7 bases and J 1 base, leaving 17 bases between the germline ends. This CDR3 is 15 amino acids long. CDR1 and CDR2 from the germline V gene are ENHRY and SYGVKD.

This sequence joins TRBV18 and TRBJ1-5; no clear D. The CDR3 has 13 residues. Germline CDR1 reads KGHSH; CDR2 reads LQKENI. The V end was cut by 3 bases, the J end by 4 bases, with 7 bases between. Here the CDR3 reads CASSPSANQPQHF. CDR3 nucleotides: TGTGCCAGCTCACCTAGCGCTAATCAGCCCCAGCATTTT. The entire variable domain, with the rest obtained from reference TRBV18 and TRBJ1-5, is as follows: NAGVMQNPRHLVRRRGQEARLRCSPMKGHSHVYWYRQLPEEGLKFMVYLQKENIIDESGMPKERFSAEFPKEGPSILRIQQVVRGDSAAYFCASSPSANQPQHFGDGTRLSIL.

This clone was seen only a few times. The CDR3 is CASSLAIPGQGARELFF. The CDR3 nucleotides are TGTGCCAGCAGCTTAGCCATTCCGGGACAGGGTGCCCGGGAGCTGTTTTTT. The chain has TRBV7-4 and TRBJ2-2; TRBD1 matches at 9 bases. Germline assignment: CDR1 SGHVT and CDR2 SQSDAQ. Trimming removed 0 bases from V and 9 bases from J; junction bases left unmatched: 11. CDR3 length: 17 amino acids.

The chain joins TRBV7-3 to TRBJ1-1; D gene unclear. Germline loops: CDR1 SGHTA, CDR2 FQGTGA. This CDR3 contains 15 residues. V was cut by 2 bases and J by 2 bases, with 12 bases left in between. The CDR3 spells CASSLGNYGNTEAFF. CDR3 in DNA: TGTGCCAGCAGCTTAGGAAATTACGGTAACACTGAAGCTTTCTTT.

The chain joins TRBV5-4 to TRBJ2-7; 8 nucleotides line up with TRBD1. The germline CDR1 and CDR2 sequences are SGHNT and YYREEE (reference sequence). The CDR3 length is 16 residues. The J segment lost 2 bases and the V segment lost 4 bases, leaving 11 bases of the junction unmatched. DNA for the CDR3: TGTGCCAGCAGCCGTAACGGACAGGGCGGACCCTACGAGCAGTACTTC. It translates to CASSRNGQGGPYEQYF.

The chain employs TRBV27 and TRBJ2-2; D unresolved. The length of the CDR3 is 13 residues. Germline CDR1 is MNHEY and CDR2 is SMNVEV (reference sequence). Trimming pared 8 bases from V and 1 base from J, leaving 8 bases between. In DNA, the CDR3 is TGTGCCAGCGGGCCCTGGAACACCGGGGAGCTGTTTTTT. Its translation is CASGPWNTGELFF.

The chain joins TRBV6-5 to TRBJ2-1, with D maybe TRBD2 (5 bases). CDR1 and CDR2 from the germline V gene are MNHEY and SVGAGI. This CDR3 contains 15 residues. V lost 4 bases and J 1 base, leaving 11 bases between the germline ends. CDR3 bases: TGTGCCAGCAGTTCCCTCCCGGGGTCCTACAATGAGCAGTTCTTC. It translates to CASSSLPGSYNEQFF.

This clone is judged medium-sized. The V and J genes are TRBV27 and TRBJ2-2; 10 bases line up with TRBD2. The CDR3 is 16 amino acids. V trimming: 0 bases; J trimming: 7 bases; junction bases outside the gene matches: 5. CDR1 MNHEY and CDR2 SMNVEV come from the germline V gene (reference sequence). In DNA, the CDR3 is TGTGCCAGCAGTTTATCGCGACTAGCGGGTAGCGGGGAGCTGTTTTTT. It is translated as CASSLSRLAGSGELFF.

CDR3 loop: CASSFLAGVDEQFF. CDR3 bases: TGTGCCAGCAGTTTCCTAGCGGGAGTGGATGAGCAGTTCTTC. The chain uses TRBV27 and TRBJ2-1, with 10 bases identical to TRBD2. The V gene's germline CDR1 is MNHEY and CDR2 SMNVEV (reference sequence). The J segment lost 8 bases and the V segment lost 3 bases, leaving 4 bases of the junction unmatched. The CDR3 totals 14 residues.

This clone was seen once. V and J are TRBV28 and TRBJ2-7; 10 nucleotides match TRBD1. This CDR3 is 15 amino acids long. The germline CDR1 and CDR2 sequences are MDHEN and SYDVKM. Trimming cost V 5 bases and J 3 bases; bases outside gene matches: 7. The chain's CDR3 is CASSSPGQGLYEQYF. Written as DNA, the CDR3 is TGTGCCAGCAGTAGTCCGGGACAGGGGCTCTACGAGCAGTACTTC.